This T cell receptor (beta chain) was sequenced for a study of blood T cell repertoires in COVID-19. Turning to the study itself: From T cells, B-cell-depleted T cells, or PBMCs came the material, which was cDNA or gDNA.

Using immunoSEQ multiplex PCR, the repertoire was profiled, and TCRdb retains in-frame clones only, with some absent. In the table there are 150,000 to 200,000 clones, roughly 87% of which are singletons. CDR3 length equals 13 residues. Germline V gives CDR1 MDHEN, CDR2 SYDVKM. The ends were cut back, 7 bases at V and 3 bases at J, with 12 bases in the middle. Sequenced: PBMCs or T cells enriched from blood (not recorded which). This TCR derives from a man aged 50 or older who had recovered from COVID-19. The J gene is TRBJ1-1, the V gene TRBV28; no clear D. The CDR3 DNA sequence: TGTGCCAGCACAGAGAGCGGGGACACTGAAGCTTTCTTT. It is translated as CASTESGDTEAFF.